This T cell receptor (beta chain) appears in the sequencing data of a study of T cells in Graves' hyperthyroidism and ophthalmopathy (dated by TCRdb to between 2019 and 2020). About the full investigation: Peripheral blood samples were taken at initial diagnosis, before any treatment was given. TCR V-J signatures able to tell the groups apart were searched for in a discovery cohort of 90 to 100 patients, of whom 40 to 45 had Graves' ophthalmopathy and about 60 had stable Graves' hyperthyroidism. Whether ophthalmopathy could be predicted prospectively was tested in an independent validation cohort made up of approximately 19 hyperthyroidism patients plus 17 patients who later progressed to ophthalmopathy. The roughly 94 discovery patients were randomly divided into training and test sets at a 7:3 ratio. In addition, the study compared T-cell repertoires in thyroid tissue and in blood from over 5 Graves' hyperthyroidism patients. After blood sampling, hyperthyroidism patients were treated with methimazole at a starting dose of 30 mg daily, and ophthalmopathy patients were treated with high-dose intravenous methylprednisolone. TCR Vbeta CDR3 sequencing of roughly 140 peripheral blood samples (roughly 41 ophthalmopathy, roughly 74 hyperthyroidism and around 17 progressor patients) is reported in the paper.

This clonotype was observed many times. Its specific antigen is unknown. There are no base qualities to consult, and no much larger clone falls within one base. Moderately to severely active disease, a Clinical Activity Score of at least 3, a NOSPECS grade of at least 4, and a duration under 3 months were present in ophthalmopathy patients. Patients with uncontrolled infections, other autoimmune diseases, pregnancy or lactation were excluded. Diagnoses relied on clinical symptoms, serum thyroxine and TRAb, thyroid ultrasound and orbital computed tomography. PBMCs were isolated from approximately 10 ml of fresh peripheral blood by Ficoll-Paque density gradient centrifugation. Total RNA was extracted with Trizol reagent, and quality was checked on an Agilent 2100 Bioanalyzer. The CDR3 runs 15 residues from the cysteine to the phenylalanine. CDR3 DNA is the only sequence kept; it has 45 bases, read in frame from the first base. Trimming takes 5 bases from V and 4 bases from J, and the germline ends sit 16 bases apart. Based on the germline V gene, the CDR1 and CDR2 sequences are SGHRS and YFSETQ.

Study-level results and caveats: In validation, the model predicted progression to ophthalmopathy a median of 6.5 months before onset, with over 60% sensitivity and around 76% specificity. A 13 V-J signature model separated ophthalmopathy from stable hyperthyroidism, with around 91% sensitivity and roughly 82% specificity in cross-validation and 80%/75% in testing. Most expanded thyroid clonotypes (frequency above 0.001) were also detected in blood, suggesting blood repertoires may reflect thyroid immune responses. Sample size was not statistically predetermined, and blinding of investigators to group allocation was not performed.

The TCR beta CDR3 regions were amplified from RNA transcripts. The first round of RT-PCR for the TCR CDR3 was performed with the HTBI primer set and the Qiagen OneStep RT-PCR kit. The libraries were constructed in a second round of multiplex PCR and then size-selected and purified. Sequencing of the libraries was done on an Illumina HiSeq2000 using paired-end 100 bp reads. In the paper's pipeline: SOAPnuke was used to process the raw data, throwing out any read that contained adapters or uncalled bases, had a mean Phred below 15, or lacked an exact constant-primer or identifier match. COPE v1.2.5 was used to merge the high-quality paired reads, and each unique nucleotide sequence was defined as a clonotype. Clonotypes were aligned to IMGT TRBV, TRBD and TRBJ reference segments using MiTCR v1.1. Analysis was restricted to V-J combinations with a frequency above 0.0001, which covered just over 98% of repertoires. A TCS score was defined as the ratio between F50 (clonal expansion) and ExV (chaos), using BLOSUM62-based TCRdist between CDR3 peptides within each V-J. Welch's t-statistics and random forest reduced several hundred V-J features to roughly 13, which were used in a naive Bayes classifier (R e1071). TCRdb applied fastp at Q25 and MiXCR to the public reads, then kept only in-frame beta chains. Entries are consolidated by CDR3 protein sequence, retaining the most common genes and DNA. These V and J calls are TCRdb output, not the study's own analysis. The sample has fewer than 500,000 distinct CDR3 sequences on record, about 15% of them singletons. The ten biggest clones cover less than 15% of the sample.

The receptor was derived from a man aged 18 to 29 with Graves' ophthalmopathy. Material for sequencing was blood. This sequence uses TRBV5-1 and TRBJ2-1; a tentative D match to TRBD1 spans 5 bases. The CDR3 loop reads CASRGPIVSYNEQFF. The DNA sequence is TGCGCCAGCAGGGGGCCTATAGTCTCTTACAATGAGCAGTTCTTC.